The sequence of this TCR beta chain was determined in a study of cytomegalovirus exposure and HLA in healthy donors. The overall study: Caucasian-associated ancestry cluster membership applied to about 77% of approximately 400 genotyped donors.

Overall study results and limits: Reports indicated that the classifier achieved high specificity and sensitivity in diagnosing cytomegalovirus status.

V dropped 7 bases and J dropped 4; count of bases not matched to a gene: 9. Germline V gene lookup returns CDR1 ENHRY and CDR2 SYGVKD. This CDR3 comprises 14 residues. Researchers ran the PCR with 60 Vbeta and 13 Jbeta primers. As originally analysed: An analysis that came later counted some 81 million unique TCR beta chains, approximately 10 million shared. Measured with immunoSEQ multiplex PCR; TCRdb has only the in-frame clones, and not every one. V and J calls plus clone size are reproduced from that table; the DNA served to infer D and trimming. The sample lists 99,000 or so clones, over 65% occurring once. With regard to this clone: Its specificity is not known.

The TCR was taken from a man between 60 and 75 years old in good health and CMV-seropositive. The material sequenced was PBMCs. The chain uses TRBV10-3 and TRBJ1-1; the match to TRBD1 covers 7 bases. The CDR3: CAINGGGPTTEAFF. In DNA form, the CDR3 reads TGTGCCATCAATGGAGGGGGCCCAACCACTGAAGCTTTCTTT.